This TCR beta chain came from a study of naive and memory T cell subsets. At least ten counts were recorded for this clonotype. What it recognizes is unknown. Study-level points and caveats: Naive repertoires, especially CD8, held a few larger clonotypes, possibly memory cells re-expressing CD45RA.

The CDR3 spans 16 residues. With V trimmed by 8 bases and J by 9 bases, 15 bases remained unmatched. CDR1 and CDR2 (germline): MNHEY, SMNVEV (reference sequence). The beta constant-region primer was an equimolar mix of two oligonucleotides covering TRBC1 and TRBC2. The ligated cDNA underwent four PCR rounds using SP2 and nested alpha and beta constant-region primers. MiXCR, run by TCRdb on the UMI-ligation and nested PCR reads, gives a single entry per CDR3 protein. The sample comprises around 93,000 distinct CDR3 sequences, over 9% of which are singletons, and around 0.13% rests with the top ten. The rearrangement links TRBV27 to TRBJ2-3; 12 nucleotides line up with TRBD2. The receptor was derived from a human donor in good health. Sequencing used naive CD4+ T cells from blood. This CDR3 is CASLGASGREPWTQYF. The CDR3, as DNA: TGTGCCAGCTTGGGCGCTAGCGGGAGGGAACCATGGACGCAGTATTTT.